A single sample is the source of the 21 T cell receptor beta chains below, sequenced in a study of siplizumab effects on memory and regulatory T cells. Profiling relied on immunoSEQ multiplex PCR, and the TCRdb table lists in-frame clones only, not all of them. This sample has approximately 100,000 clones, with 75% to 95% found just once. Specimen: CD4+ T cells sorted from blood. These receptors were taken from a human donor in good health. Some clones in this sample may be carry-over from other donors' samples.

The rearrangement uses TRBV19 and TRBJ2-3, with 9 bases fitting TRBD2. This CDR3 comprises 16 residues. V lost 0 bases and J lost 4; bases outside the gene matches: 5. Germline values: CDR1 LNHDA, CDR2 SQIVND (reference sequence). CDR3 sequence (DNA): TGTGCCAGTAGTATAGACGGCGGGAGGGGGGCAGATACGCAGTATTTT. Translation: CASSIDGGRGADTQYF.

This rearrangement joins TRBV2 to TRBJ2-3; tentatively, D is TRBD2 (5 bases). CDR1 SNHLY and CDR2 FYNNEI come from the germline V gene. V was shortened by 6 bases and J by 4 bases, with 17 bases between the two germline ends. The CDR3 consists of 15 residues. The DNA of the CDR3 is TGTGCCAGCAGCGAGGGCCACCCCCGGGCAGATACGCAGTATTTT. Translating it yields CASSEGHPRADTQYF.

The chain combines TRBV7-8 with TRBJ2-2; no clear D gene. This CDR3 contains 15 residues. Trimming took 0 bases from V and 0 from J, leaving 5 bases between them. From germline, CDR1 is SGHVS and CDR2 FQNEAQ. Here the CDR3 DNA reads TGTGCCAGCAGCTTAGCACAGTCGAACACCGGGGAGCTGTTTTTT. The encoded protein is CASSLAQSNTGELFF.

The chain combines TRBV5-1 with TRBJ1-3; the match to TRBD1 covers 7 bases. There are 14 residues in the CDR3. After removal of 2 bases from V and 9 bases from J, the junction contained 8 bases not matched to a gene. Germline lookup yields CDR1 SGHRS and CDR2 YFSETQ. DNA of the CDR3: TGCGCCAGCAGCTTACGACAGGGAGGAGGCACCATATATTTT. As protein: CASSLRQGGGTIYF. Supplemented by reference TRBV5-1 and TRBJ1-3, the full variable domain reads KAGVTQTPRYLIKTRGQQVTLSCSPISGHRSVSWYQQTPGQGLQFLFEYFSETQRNKGNFPGRFSGRQFSNSRSEMNVSTLELGDSALYLCASSLRQGGGTIYFGEGSWLTVV.

This chain links TRBV29-1 with TRBJ2-7; 8 bases map to TRBD2. This CDR3 has 13 residues. CDR1 and CDR2 from the germline V gene are SQVTM and ANQGSEA. Losses at the gene ends were 1 base for V and 7 bases for J; bases not matched to a gene: 6. The CDR3 DNA reads as TGCAGCGTTGAAGGGTCCGGGGGGGCAGAGCAGTACTTC. Translated: CSVEGSGGAEQYF.

The chain carries TRBV5-4 and TRBJ2-5; the D gene is possibly TRBD2 (5 bases). The CDR3 sequence is 14 residues long. The germline CDR1 and CDR2 sequences are SGHNT and YYREEE (reference sequence). V was clipped by 1 base and J by 2 bases, with 9 bases between them. The CDR3 coding sequence is TGTGCCAGCAGCTTGAGTAGCGCGCAAGAGACCCAGTACTTC. Residues: CASSLSSAQETQYF.

This chain links TRBV7-6 with TRBJ2-1, with D tentatively TRBD2 (6 bases). Trimming removed 2 bases at V and 3 bases at J, with 11 bases between. Germline V gene sequence: CDR1 SGHVS, CDR2 FNYEAQ. CDR3 length equals 15 residues. CDR3 loop: CASSLSGQGYNEQFF. The CDR3 DNA sequence: TGTGCCAGCAGCTTAAGCGGGCAGGGCTACAATGAGCAGTTCTTC.

V gene TRBV25-1 combines with J gene TRBJ1-2; D might be TRBD1 (6 bases). Germline V gives CDR1 MGHDK, CDR2 SYGVNS. With 3 bases removed from V and 2 bases from J, the gap between germline ends came to 16 bases. CDR3 length equals 16 residues. CDR3 sequence reads: CASSDTGPNRNYGYTF. CDR3 DNA sequence: TGTGCCAGCAGTGATACAGGGCCCAATAGAAACTATGGCTACACCTTC.

Of note for this clone: This same CDR3 is encoded by further DNA sequences in the sample. The chain joins TRBV29-1 to TRBJ2-2; perhaps TRBD2 as D (6 bases). Trimming took off 6 bases at V and 6 bases at J, with 11 bases between the two ends. This CDR3 is 12 amino acids long. Per germline, CDR1 SQVTM and CDR2 ANQGSEA. The chain's CDR3 is CSVGGRAGELFF. The DNA for the CDR3 is TGCAGCGTGGGGGGTCGAGCCGGGGAGCTGTTTTTT.

The J gene is TRBJ2-2, the V gene TRBV7-3, with 9 bases lining up with TRBD2. The J segment lost 7 bases and the V segment lost 1 base, leaving 4 bases of the junction unmatched. Germline V gene sequence: CDR1 SGHTA, CDR2 FQGTGA. This CDR3 region has 15 residues. The CDR3: CASSLSGRAGGELFF. CDR3 sequence (DNA): TGTGCCAGCAGCTTAAGCGGGAGGGCCGGCGGGGAGCTGTTTTTT.

CDR3 sequence reads: CASSLDLSPRAFF. CDR3 nucleotides: TGTGCCAGCAGCTTAGATCTAAGTCCTAGGGCTTTCTTT. The rearrangement links TRBV7-2 to TRBJ1-1; no firm D call. V was cut by 1 base and J by 11 bases, with 14 bases left in between. Looked up from germline, CDR1 is SGHTA and CDR2 is FQGNSA. CDR3 length equals 13 residues. The entire variable domain, with the rest obtained from reference TRBV7-2 and TRBJ1-1, is as follows: GAGVSQSPSNKVTEKGKDVELRCDPISGHTALYWYRQSLGQGLEFLIYFQGNSAPDKSGLPSDRFSAERTGGSVSTLTIQRTQQEDSAVYLCASSLDLSPRAFFGQGTRLTVV.

The V and J genes are TRBV5-1 and TRBJ1-3; TRBD1 might be the D (6 bases). With 0 bases removed from V and 3 bases from J, the gap between germline ends came to 7 bases. The CDR3 contains 14 residues. CDR1 is SGHRS, CDR2 YFSETQ, per germline. CDR3 sequence: CASSLGQVGNTIYF. The CDR3 DNA sequence: TGCGCCAGCAGCTTGGGACAGGTTGGAAACACCATATATTTT.

This rearrangement joins TRBV28 to TRBJ2-5, with 10 bases fitting TRBD1. TRBJ2-7 matches the DNA end more closely, so the J call is doubtful. The germline V gene encodes CDR1 MDHEN and CDR2 SYDVKM. The CDR3 has 15 amino acids. CDR3 sequence reads: CASSARTGGIYEQYF. The CDR3 nucleotides read TGTGCCAGCAGTGCCAGGACAGGGGGGATCTACGAGCAGTACTTC.

The chain recombines TRBV5-6 with TRBJ2-4; unclear D gene. The CDR3 is 13 residues long. Germline CDR1 SGHDT, CDR2 YYEEEE. The V end lost 0 bases, the J end lost 12 bases, and 13 bases lay between the germline ends. CDR3 sequence reads: CASSLDTTWNQYF. For the CDR3, the DNA is TGTGCCAGCAGCTTGGACACCACTTGGAATCAGTACTTC.

V and J are TRBV11-2 and TRBJ2-2, with 13 bases fitting TRBD2. V lost 5 bases to trimming and J lost 8 bases; unmatched junction nucleotides: 8. Germline CDR1 reads SGHAT; CDR2 reads FQNNGV. CDR3 length: 16 amino acids. The CDR3: CASSQRTSGRTGELFF. CDR3 DNA sequence: TGTGCCAGCAGCCAACGGACTAGCGGGAGAACAGGGGAGCTGTTTTTT.

The rearrangement links TRBV5-1 to TRBJ1-4, with 8 bases lining up with TRBD1. Trimming at V came to 4 bases and at J to 7 bases, leaving 6 bases not matched to a gene. The CDR3 is 14 residues long. Per germline, CDR1 SGHRS and CDR2 YFSETQ. The CDR3 loop is CASSIGQGGEKLFF. The CDR3 region has the DNA TGCGCCAGCAGCATAGGACAGGGAGGTGAAAAACTGTTTTTT. The whole variable domain, remainder taken from reference TRBV5-1 and TRBJ1-4, is KAGVTQTPRYLIKTRGQQVTLSCSPISGHRSVSWYQQTPGQGLQFLFEYFSETQRNKGNFPGRFSGRQFSNSRSEMNVSTLELGDSALYLCASSIGQGGEKLFFGSGTQLSVL.

This clone is a singleton in its sample. This sequence joins TRBV5-1 and TRBJ2-1; 14 bases are a match to TRBD2. CDR1 is SGHRS and CDR2 is YFSETQ in the germline V gene. CDR3 length: 17 amino acids. V shed 4 bases, J shed 8 bases, and the junction held 11 bases outside the gene matches. The CDR3 loop is CASSDRRGLAGADEQFF. The CDR3 nucleotides read TGCGCCAGCAGCGATCGAAGGGGACTAGCGGGAGCGGATGAGCAGTTCTTC.

The V call is TRBV10-1, the J call TRBJ2-7; either TRBD1 or TRBD2 may supply D (5 bases each). V was trimmed by 1 base and J by 3 bases, leaving 7 bases between them. Germline V gene sequence: CDR1 WNHNN, CDR2 SYGVQD (reference sequence). CDR3 length: 13 residues. This chain's CDR3 is CASSEWGRYEQYF. CDR3 coding DNA: TGCGCCAGCAGTGAGTGGGGACGCTACGAGCAGTACTTC.

V is TRBV5-4 and J is TRBJ1-1; possibly TRBD1 for D (6 bases). Trimming removed 0 bases at V and 0 bases at J, with 9 bases between. This CDR3 contains 15 residues. The V gene's germline CDR1 is SGHNT and CDR2 YYREEE (reference sequence). The CDR3 region has the DNA TGTGCCAGCAGCTTGGTGCAGGGGTTGAACACTGAAGCTTTCTTT. Translating gives CASSLVQGLNTEAFF.

This sequence joins TRBV10-3 and TRBJ1-5, with D possibly matching TRBD1 (5 bases). Per germline, CDR1 ENHRY and CDR2 SYGVKD. The CDR3 totals 14 residues. With 10 bases removed from V and 4 bases from J, the gap between germline ends came to 17 bases. The CDR3 loop reads CASSLVGDNQPQHF. Here the CDR3 DNA reads TGTGCCAGCAGCTTGGTAGGGGATAATCAGCCCCAGCATTTT.

The V and J genes are TRBV7-2 and TRBJ2-7; no reliable D call. This CDR3 region has 13 residues. Per germline, CDR1 SGHTA and CDR2 FQGNSA. With 5 bases removed from V and 2 bases from J, the gap between germline ends came to 10 bases. In DNA form, the CDR3 reads TGTGCCAGCAGCCTAATCGCACCCTACGAGCAGTACTTC. This sequence encodes CASSLIAPYEQYF.